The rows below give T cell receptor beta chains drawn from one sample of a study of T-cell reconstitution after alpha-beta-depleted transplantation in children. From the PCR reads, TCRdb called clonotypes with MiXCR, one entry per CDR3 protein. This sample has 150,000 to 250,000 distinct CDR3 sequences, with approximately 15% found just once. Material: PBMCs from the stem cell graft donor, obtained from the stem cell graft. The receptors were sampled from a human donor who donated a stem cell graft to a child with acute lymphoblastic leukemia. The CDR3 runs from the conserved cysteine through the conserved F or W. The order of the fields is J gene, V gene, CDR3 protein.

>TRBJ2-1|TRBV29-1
CSVEGGGRVAYNEQFF
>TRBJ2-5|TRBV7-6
CASSRARTGGETQYF
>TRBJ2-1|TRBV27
CASSLGTGVLNEQFF
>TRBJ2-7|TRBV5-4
CASSSRLAGDVYEQYF
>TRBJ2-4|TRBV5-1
CASTQGGSKNIQYF
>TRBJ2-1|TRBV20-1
CSARAYSAGDEQFF
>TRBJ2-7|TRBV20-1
CSARVVGEQYF
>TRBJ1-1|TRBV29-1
CSVDTALNTEAFF
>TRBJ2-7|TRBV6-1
CASSEASWQGRYEQYF
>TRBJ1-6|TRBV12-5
CASGNSHNSPLHF
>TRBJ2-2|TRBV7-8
CDSSPPLGELFF
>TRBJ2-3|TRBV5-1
CASSLGRDWADTQYF
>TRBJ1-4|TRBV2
CTCSLGPGQRVTNEKLFF
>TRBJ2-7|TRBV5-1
CASSRDRGNEQYF
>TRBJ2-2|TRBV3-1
CASSPFYGQGRNTGELFF
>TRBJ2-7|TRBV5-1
CASTSGTSDYEQYF
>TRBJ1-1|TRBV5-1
CASSFYGTEAFF
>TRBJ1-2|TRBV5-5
CASSLVAASYGYTF
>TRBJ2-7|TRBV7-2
CASSLGATSPYEQYF
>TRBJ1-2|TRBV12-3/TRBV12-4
CASSLQYYGYTF
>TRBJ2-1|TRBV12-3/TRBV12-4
CASSPLVEQFF
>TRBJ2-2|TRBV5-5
CASSYRGNTGELFF
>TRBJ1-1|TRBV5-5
CASSLGKNTEAFF
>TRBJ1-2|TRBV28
CASRVPSGQRGALHYGYTF
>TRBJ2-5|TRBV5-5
CASSSRLAGGIETQYF
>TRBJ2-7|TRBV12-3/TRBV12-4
CASTLSRDGSYEQYF
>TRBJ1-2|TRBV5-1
CASSLSGTEPYLGGYTF
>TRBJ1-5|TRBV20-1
CSAPTGYDNQPQHF